This T cell receptor (beta chain) was observed in a study of blood T cells in healthy people across ages. J was trimmed by 5 bases and V by 6 bases; bases with no gene match: 10. CDR3 size: 14 residues. CDR1 is MDHEN and CDR2 is SYDVKM in the germline V gene. The second PCR ran about 6 to 12 cycles with a sample-barcoded 5' primer and J-beta primers. MiXCR, run by TCRdb on the 5' RACE reads, gives a single entry per CDR3 protein. The profile shows nearly 1 million distinct CDR3 sequences, just over 50% of them singletons. This clonotype was obtained from a woman aged 60-75 years in good health. J is TRBJ2-7 and V is TRBV28, with 7 bases aligning to TRBD1. Source material: blood. CDR3 coding DNA: TGTGCCAGCAGGAAACAGGGGTTTCATAACGAGCAGTACTTC. This sequence encodes CASRKQGFHNEQYF.